This T cell receptor beta chain was recorded in a study of T-cell reconstitution after alpha-beta-depleted transplantation in children. A library of TCRbeta sequences, prepared with unique molecular identifiers, was generated. TCRdb reanalysed the PCR reads using MiXCR and keeps one entry per CDR3 protein. Among about 190,000 distinct CDR3 sequences listed, around 10% were seen once. This clonotype was found many times. Its cognate antigen is unknown. Overall study findings and caveats: About two months after transplant, alpha-beta T cells reportedly came from several hundred expanded graft clones.

The germline gives CDR1 MNHEY, CDR2 SMNVEV (reference sequence). Trimming took 6 bases from V and 0 from J, leaving 9 bases between them. This CDR3 region has 15 residues. This sequence joins TRBV27 and TRBJ1-6; D call uncertain. The source of this sequence is a boy aged 2-9 years with acute myeloid leukemia, due to receive a stem cell transplant. The sequenced sample was PBMCs, obtained before TCRalphabeta/CD19-depleted stem cell transplant. The CDR3 region is CASSTPSSYNSPLHF. CDR3 sequence (DNA): TGTGCCAGCAGCACACCCAGCTCCTATAATTCACCCCTCCACTTT.